This T cell receptor beta chain was documented in a study of T-cell memory formation after mild COVID-19 (dated by TCRdb to the early 2020s). The study in broad terms: TCR sequence clusters from the two donors were largely donor specific. Longitudinal TCRalpha and TCRbeta repertoire sequencing tracked T-cell clones expanding and contracting after mild COVID-19 in a couple of donors. Two young, previously healthy adult volunteers, one female and one male, were included in the cohort. What the work shows at the level of the full study, not this receptor alone: Only a couple of mild cases were covered by the study, and larger cohorts that include severe cases with pre-infection samples were considered necessary. From day 15 to 85, contracting clones showed balanced CD4/CD8 phenotypes, whereas a second wave of clones that expanded from day 15 to 37 leaned towards CD4+. Contracting CD4+ clones turned up mainly in the CM and EM memory subsets, whereas EMRA was where CD8+ clones were enriched. Some responding clones were detected in pre-infection memory, which suggested that pre-existing cross-reactive memory T cells had joined the SARS-CoV-2 response. The second-wave clones that peaked on day 37 were not confirmed to be SARS-CoV-2 specific.

Ficoll-Paque density gradient centrifugation was used to isolate PBMCs. A few counts support this clonotype. Its antigen target is currently unknown. Base-call qualities are not available, and no considerably larger clone is one nucleotide away. The sequencing machine was an Illumina NovaSeq 6000. Using 5'RACE with constant-segment primers, TCRalpha and TCRbeta cDNA libraries were constructed, with sample barcodes and unique molecular identifiers added in the process. Trizol reagent was used to extract RNA from every sample. Libraries were amplified in two PCR steps, with a second sample barcode and Illumina TruSeq adapters added in the second step. Sequencing of libraries was performed on an Illumina NovaSeq with 2 x 150 bp paired-end reads. The paper's processing steps were these. Demultiplexing of reads and collapsing into UMI-guided consensus sequences were performed with migec v1.2.7. Using mixcr v2.1.11, the UMI consensuses were aligned to TRA and TRB V and J templates and assembled into clonotypes. Expanded or contracted clonotypes were those called significant by both edgeR and NoisET, with noise models trained on biological replicates. edgeR calls used a false discovery rate-adjusted p below 0.01 and a log2 fold-change threshold of 1. As an exploratory analysis of dynamics, max-normalized trajectories of the 1000 most abundant clonotypes were examined by PCA with hierarchical clustering. Separately sequenced CD4+ and CD8+ repertoires were used to assign a CD4 or CD8 phenotype to each responding clone. TCRdb's own reprocessing of the public reads used fastp at Q25 and MiXCR and kept productive beta chains. Duplicate CDR3 protein sequences are folded into a single record with the most common DNA and genes. The V and J calls and clone size are TCRdb's, not the authors'. For this sample there are 190,000 or so distinct CDR3 sequences; around 30% appear just once. The ten largest clones capture about an eighth of the sample.

The sequenced sample was PBMCs or a T cell subset sorted from them (not recorded which). The source of this sequence is an adult woman who had mild COVID-19 (a few samples of this study predate the infection). The sample titles of this study are shuffled in the database, so cell type and time point are left out; the donor was told from shared clones.

The nucleotide sequence is TGTGCCACCAGTGATCCGATAGCGCTCAATGAGCAGTTCTTC. The encoded protein is CATSDPIALNEQFF. The V and J segments used are TRBV24-1 and TRBJ2-1; TRBD2 is possibly the D segment (5 matching bases). CDR1 and CDR2 are drawn from the germline V gene: KGHDR, SFDVKD. The CDR3 sequence holds 14 residues, the cysteine and phenylalanine included. CDR3 DNA is the only sequence kept; it has 42 bases, read in frame from the first base. Trimming costs V 3 bases and J 6 bases, and their ends lie 11 bases apart.